The clone carrying this T cell receptor beta chain showed up many times. Its antigen remains unknown. Newly diagnosed hyperthyroidism, duration under 2 months, in patients aged 18 to 65. The sample originates from a study of T cells in Graves' hyperthyroidism and ophthalmopathy. Overall study findings and caveats: Ophthalmopathy cases were set apart from stable hyperthyroidism by a 13 V-J model. Before onset, ophthalmopathy was predicted by the model a median approximately 6.5 months earlier. Most clonotypes expanded in thyroid above 0.001 were likewise present in blood.

TCR beta CDR3 sequences were amplified from RNA transcripts. RT-PCR in the first round (using the HTBI primer set) targeted the TCR CDR3. MiXCR, applied by TCRdb to the multiplex PCR reads, yields one record per CDR3 protein. The table shows 250,000 to 300,000 distinct CDR3 sequences, with more than 12% occurring only once. Germline CDR1 reads SGHRS; CDR2 reads YFSETQ. The V and J ends lost 0 bases and 5 bases respectively, with 18 bases between them. The CDR3 is 16 amino acids. The chain couples TRBV5-1 to TRBJ2-7; the D is unclear. The sequenced sample consisted of blood. The clonotype was recovered from a woman aged 40 to 50 with Graves' hyperthyroidism that later progressed to Graves' ophthalmopathy. CDR3 loop: CASSLGADPPNHEQYF. For the CDR3, the DNA is TGCGCCAGCAGCTTGGGCGCAGATCCTCCTAACCACGAGCAGTACTTC.